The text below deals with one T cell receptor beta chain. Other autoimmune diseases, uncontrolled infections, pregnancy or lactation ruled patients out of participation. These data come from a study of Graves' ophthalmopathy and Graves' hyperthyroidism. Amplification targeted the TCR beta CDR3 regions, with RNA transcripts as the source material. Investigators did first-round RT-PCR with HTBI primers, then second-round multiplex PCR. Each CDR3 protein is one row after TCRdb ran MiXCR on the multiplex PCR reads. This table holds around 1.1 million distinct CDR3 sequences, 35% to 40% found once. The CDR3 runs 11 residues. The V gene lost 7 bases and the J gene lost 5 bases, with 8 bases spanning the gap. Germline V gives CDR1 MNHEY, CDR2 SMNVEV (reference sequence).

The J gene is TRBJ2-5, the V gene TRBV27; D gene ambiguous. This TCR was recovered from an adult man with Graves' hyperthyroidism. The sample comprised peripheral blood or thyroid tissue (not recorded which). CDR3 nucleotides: TGTGCCAGCATCCATCAGGAGACCCAGTACTTC. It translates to CASIHQETQYF.